This TCR beta chain stems from a study of PD-L1 blockade in urothelial cancer. Clones were read by immunoSEQ multiplex PCR, and TCRdb kept only the in-frame ones, dropping some. This table holds under 55,000 clones, about 87% found once. CDR1 and CDR2 from the germline V gene are LNHDA and SQIVND (reference sequence). This CDR3 has 14 amino acids. V lost 6 bases to trimming and J lost 2 bases, with 12 bases between them. Specimen: PBMCs, collected around atezolizumab (anti-PD-L1) treatment. This TCR came from a man aged 35-49 years with urothelial cancer. The V gene is TRBV19, the J gene TRBJ2-3; D not certain. DNA for the CDR3: TGTGCCAGTAGCCTAGGCGCCCCCACAGATACGCAGTATTTT. It is translated as CASSLGAPTDTQYF.